Below, 28 T cell receptor beta chains from the same sample are listed, as sequenced in a study of blood T cell repertoires in COVID-19. Produced via immunoSEQ multiplex PCR; TCRdb's table is partial and in-frame only. The sample lists around 200,000 clones, around 80% occurring once. Sequencing was carried out using peripheral blood. These receptors all come from a woman of 80 years or more with active or convalescent COVID-19.

The rearrangement uses TRBV9 and TRBJ1-6; D is ambiguous. V shed 1 base and J shed 13 bases, with 21 bases lying between them. Germline values: CDR1 SGDLS, CDR2 YYNGEE. The CDR3 has 16 residues. The DNA for the CDR3 is TGTGCCAGCAGCGTAACTAACCGGGTCGACTATAGCCCCCTCCACTTT. Translated: CASSVTNRVDYSPLHF.

Judged by abundance, this clone is large. J is TRBJ1-3 and V is TRBV28, with 7 positions matching TRBD1. V gave up 6 bases and J gave up 4 bases; unmatched junction bases: 12. The CDR3 has 16 residues. Germline CDR1 and CDR2: MDHEN and SYDVKM. The CDR3 sequence is CASREISDRTGNTIYF. The CDR3 coding sequence is TGTGCCAGCAGGGAAATATCGGACAGGACGGGAAACACCATATATTTT.

The chain combines TRBV7-6 with TRBJ2-7; D not certain. The CDR3 length is 14 residues. V was pared by 2 bases and J by 0 bases, with 8 bases between. From germline, CDR1 is SGHVS and CDR2 FNYEAQ. The CDR3 coding sequence is TGTGCCAGCAGCTTAATGTCGAGCTCCTACGAGCAGTACTTC. It codes for CASSLMSSSYEQYF. Together with reference TRBV7-6 and TRBJ2-7, the CDR3 gives the full variable domain: GAGVSQSPRYKVTKRGQDVALRCDPISGHVSLYWYRQALGQGPEFLTYFNYEAQQDKSGLPNDRFSAERPEGSISTLTIQRTEQRDSAMYRCASSLMSSSYEQYFGPGTRLTVT.

This clone was recorded a few times. This sequence joins TRBV28 and TRBJ1-5; 9 positions agree with TRBD1. V was clipped by 5 bases and J by 0 bases; unmatched bases: 11. The CDR3 is 18 amino acids. Germline assignment: CDR1 MDHEN and CDR2 SYDVKM. For the CDR3, the DNA is TGTGCCAGCAGTCTGGGACAGGGAATTCTGTATAGCAATCAGCCCCAGCATTTT. Translated, it gives CASSLGQGILYSNQPQHF.

This sequence joins TRBV5-1 and TRBJ2-7, with D perhaps matching TRBD2 (5 bases). The V end lost 4 bases, the J end lost 1 base, and 9 bases lay between the germline ends. The CDR3 runs 13 residues. Germline V CDR1 and CDR2: SGHRS, YFSETQ. The CDR3 sequence: CASSVRTSYEQYF. The CDR3 DNA reads TGCGCCAGCAGCGTAAGGACTTCCTACGAGCAGTACTTC.

The chain has TRBV14 and TRBJ1-1; TRBD1 is a possible D gene (5 bases). This CDR3 spans 15 amino acids. V was pared by 0 bases and J by 1 base, with 9 bases between. From germline, CDR1 is SGHDN and CDR2 FVKESK. The CDR3 protein is CASSQDGRENTEAFF. Written as DNA, the CDR3 is TGTGCCAGCAGCCAAGACGGCAGGGAGAACACTGAAGCTTTCTTT.

This chain links TRBV19 with TRBJ2-7; 9 bases are a match to TRBD1. V lost 6 bases and J lost 1; bases outside the gene matches: 7. This CDR3 contains 15 residues. CDR1 is LNHDA and CDR2 is SQIVND in the germline V gene (reference sequence). CDR3 nucleotide sequence: TGTGCCAGTAGCGACCGGGACAGGGTTTCCTACGAGCAGTACTTC. This translates into CASSDRDRVSYEQYF.

This clone was counted once. The chain couples TRBV27 to TRBJ2-7; unclear D gene. Trimming shortened V by 6 bases and J by 4 bases, and 13 bases separated the two germline ends. CDR1 and CDR2 from the germline V gene are MNHEY and SMNVEV (reference sequence). The CDR3 has 13 amino acids. In DNA, the CDR3 is TGTGCCAGCAGCACATCCCCTTATTACGAGCAGTACTTC. It encodes CASSTSPYYEQYF.

The V and J genes are TRBV9 and TRBJ2-7, with TRBD1 matching 8 bases. This CDR3 contains 14 residues. V shed 4 bases and J 5 bases; nucleotides not matched to a gene: 8. The germline gives CDR1 SGDLS, CDR2 YYNGEE. The CDR3 protein is CASSPGTGSDEQYF. The CDR3 DNA sequence: TGTGCCAGCAGCCCTGGGACAGGTTCCGACGAGCAGTACTTC.

This chain links TRBV18 with TRBJ1-4, with 10 bases that match TRBD1. With 6 bases clipped from V and 0 bases from J, the junction kept 4 bases outside the gene matches. The germline CDR1 and CDR2 sequences are KGHSH and LQKENI. The CDR3 runs 16 residues. CDR3 bases: TGTGCCAGCTCCGACAGGGGGCCGGCAACTAATGAAAAACTGTTTTTT. This gives the protein CASSDRGPATNEKLFF.

J is TRBJ2-7 and V is TRBV19; TRBD1 matches at 9 bases. This CDR3 region has 15 residues. The germline gives CDR1 LNHDA, CDR2 SQIVND (reference sequence). Trimming took 4 bases from V and 2 from J; bases not matched to a gene: 6. As DNA, the CDR3 is TGTGCCAGTAGTACGAGAGGACAGGGGCCCTACGAGCAGTACTTC. As protein: CASSTRGQGPYEQYF.

The rearrangement uses TRBV4-1 and TRBJ1-2; 7 bases fit TRBD1. The V gene's germline CDR1 is MGHRA and CDR2 YSYEKL. The CDR3 has 15 amino acids. The trim removed 0 bases at V and 4 bases at J, leaving 5 bases unmatched. The CDR3 spells CASSQDRGDSYGYTF. CDR3 sequence (DNA): TGCGCCAGCAGCCAAGATCGTGGGGACAGCTATGGCTACACCTTC.

The chain carries TRBV29-1 and TRBJ1-1; the D gene is possibly TRBD1 (5 bases). Germline V gene lookup returns CDR1 SQVTM and CDR2 ANQGSEA. This CDR3 is built from 14 residues. V was pared by 4 bases and J by 5 bases, with 17 bases between. This chain's CDR3 is CSVVGGMRGTEAFF. The CDR3, as DNA: TGCAGCGTTGTCGGGGGGATGAGAGGGACTGAAGCTTTCTTT.

The chain carries TRBV5-1 and TRBJ2-1, with D tentatively TRBD1 (7 bases). The V gene lost 4 bases and the J gene lost 7 bases, with 18 bases spanning the gap. This CDR3 is built from 15 residues. Germline V gene lookup returns CDR1 SGHRS and CDR2 YFSETQ. The DNA for the CDR3 is TGCGCCAGCAGCCCCCAGGGGGGCGCGGGAAATGAGCAGTTCTTC. It codes for CASSPQGGAGNEQFF.

V gene TRBV2 combines with J gene TRBJ2-5, with a tentative D call TRBD2 (6 bases). The germline gives CDR1 SNHLY, CDR2 FYNNEI. CDR3 length: 12 residues. Trimming removed 11 bases at V and 7 bases at J, with 17 bases between. The DNA of the CDR3 is TGTGCCGGAGGGACGGTCCATGGGACCCAGTACTTC. Residues: CAGGTVHGTQYF.

This sequence joins TRBV3-1 (or the pseudogene TRBV3-2) and TRBJ2-7; 8 bases line up with TRBD1. Germline V gene data show CDR1 as LGHDT and CDR2 as YNNKEL (reference sequence). V was pared by 10 bases and J by 2 bases, with 7 bases of the junction left unmatched. This CDR3 is built from 13 residues. DNA for the CDR3: TGTGCCACTGGACAGGGAGTTACCTACGAGCAGTACTTC. Translated: CATGQGVTYEQYF.

The rearrangement links TRBV19 to TRBJ2-3; D possibly corresponds to TRBD1 (6 bases). The V gene's germline CDR1 is LNHDA and CDR2 SQIVND (reference sequence). The CDR3 contains 17 residues. Trimming pared 4 bases from V and 2 bases from J, leaving 19 bases between. The CDR3 spells CASSTRAGVELTDTQYF. The CDR3, as DNA: TGTGCCAGTAGTACGCGGGCAGGGGTCGAGCTCACAGATACGCAGTATTTT.

The V call is TRBV27, the J call TRBJ1-6, with D possibly being TRBD1 (5 bases). Germline-derived CDR1 and CDR2 are MNHEY and SMNVEV (reference sequence). Between the trimmed V and J ends, which lost 3 bases and 3 bases, there was a span of 15 bases. The CDR3 runs to 17 residues. The CDR3: CASSFSIRVNYNSPLHF. CDR3 DNA sequence: TGTGCCAGCAGTTTTTCTATCAGGGTAAACTATAATTCACCCCTCCACTTT.

The genes are TRBV10-3 and TRBJ2-7; TRBD1 aligns across 8 bases. V lost 8 bases, J lost 3 bases, and 6 bases stayed unmatched. Germline CDR1 ENHRY, CDR2 SYGVKD. The CDR3 runs 13 residues. The CDR3 nucleotides are TGTGCCATCTCGGGGACAGGCCTCTACGAGCAGTACTTC. The encoded protein is CAISGTGLYEQYF.

CDR3 sequence reads: CATSRQGEYYEQYF. DNA of the CDR3: TGTGCCACCAGCAGGCAGGGGGAATACTACGAGCAGTACTTC. The chain couples TRBV15 to TRBJ2-7; TRBD1 agrees at 7 bases. There are 14 residues in the CDR3. Germline V gives CDR1 LNHNV, CDR2 YYDKDF (reference sequence). With 3 bases clipped from V and 3 bases from J, the junction kept 5 bases outside the gene matches.

The chain joins TRBV12-3 or TRBV12-4 to TRBJ2-1; tentative D call: TRBD2 (5 bases). Trimming left V 8 bases short and J 7 bases short, with 15 bases between. This CDR3 has 13 residues. The CDR3, as DNA: TGTGCCAGCGTTACCGGGGTGAGGAATGAGCAGTTCTTC. It translates to CASVTGVRNEQFF.

This chain uses TRBV5-1 with TRBJ2-5, with D unclear. Germline CDR1 reads SGHRS; CDR2 reads YFSETQ. V dropped 0 bases and J dropped 0 bases, with 12 bases sitting between them. The CDR3 is 16 residues long. CDR3 protein: CASSLAVPRYQETQYF. The CDR3 DNA sequence: TGCGCCAGCAGCTTGGCTGTCCCGAGGTACCAAGAGACCCAGTACTTC.

This chain joins TRBV19 and TRBJ1-6; 9 bases agree with TRBD1. The CDR3 covers 14 residues. V was clipped by 5 bases and J by 9 bases; unmatched bases: 5. CDR1 LNHDA and CDR2 SQIVND come from the germline V gene (reference sequence). The DNA of the CDR3 is TGTGCCAGTAGTGCCCGGGACAGGGCTTCACCCCTCCACTTT. It specifies CASSARDRASPLHF. Together with reference TRBV19 and TRBJ1-6, the CDR3 gives the full variable domain: DGGITQSPKYLFRKEGQNVTLSCEQNLNHDAMYWYRQDPGQGLRLIYYSQIVNDFQKGDIAEGYSVSREKKESFPLTVTSAQKNPTAFYLCASSARDRASPLHFGNGTRLTVT.

The chain's CDR3 is CASSLIAGAGNEQFF. CDR3 nucleotide sequence: TGTGCCAGCAGCTTGATTGCGGGGGCTGGCAATGAGCAGTTCTTC. The rearrangement uses TRBV5-6 and TRBJ2-1; possible D gene TRBD2, 7 bases. The V end lost 1 base, the J end lost 6 bases, and 14 bases lay between the germline ends. This CDR3 has 15 amino acids. In germline, CDR1 is SGHDT, CDR2 YYEEEE.

The chain joins TRBV7-2 to TRBJ2-3; 9 nucleotides line up with TRBD2. The CDR3 covers 16 residues. From germline, CDR1 is SGHTA and CDR2 FQGNSA. The J segment lost 4 bases and the V segment lost 2 bases, leaving 7 bases of the junction unmatched. CDR3 region: CASSLMGSGGPDTQYF. CDR3 bases: TGTGCCAGCAGCTTAATGGGTAGCGGGGGCCCAGATACGCAGTATTTT.

This clone was found once. This chain links TRBV25-1 with TRBJ1-4; 10 positions agree with TRBD1. V gave up 5 bases and J gave up 7 bases; unmatched junction bases: 13. Germline CDR1 reads MGHDK; CDR2 reads SYGVNS. The CDR3 length is 17 residues. DNA of the CDR3: TGTGCCAGCAGTCCAGACCCGGGACAGGGGCTAAGTGAAAAACTGTTTTTT. It yields the protein CASSPDPGQGLSEKLFF.

This chain uses TRBV7-2 with TRBJ2-2; a possible D gene is TRBD1 (6 bases). The CDR3 consists of 16 residues. The germline gives CDR1 SGHTA, CDR2 FQGNSA. V was pared by 1 base and J by 5 bases, with 14 bases between. As DNA, the CDR3 is TGTGCCAGCAGCTTAGTAGCAGGGGCGGATACCGGGGAGCTGTTTTTT. As protein: CASSLVAGADTGELFF.

The V and J genes are TRBV28 and TRBJ2-7; D ambiguous. The CDR3 loop spans 12 amino acids. Germline V gives CDR1 MDHEN, CDR2 SYDVKM. Trimming took 6 bases from V and 3 from J, leaving 9 bases between them. This chain's CDR3 is CASRGRNYEQYF. The CDR3 nucleotides are TGTGCCAGCAGGGGCAGAAACTACGAGCAGTACTTC.